One and the same sample provided the 30 T cell receptor beta chains below, sequenced in a study of T cell repertoires in cytomegalovirus infection. In TCRdb, the reads were re-called with MiXCR into one record per CDR3 protein. The data show around 130,000 distinct CDR3 sequences, 8% to 9% seen once. The material sequenced was PBMCs. The receptors were sampled from a human donor in good health (CMV status not recorded). Some clones in this sample may be carry-over from other donors' samples.

This clonotype occurred many times. This sequence joins TRBV28 and TRBJ2-1; 7 bases are shared with TRBD2. The CDR3 length is 11 residues. V was pared by 2 bases and J by 14 bases, with 3 bases of the junction left unmatched. CDR1 is MDHEN and CDR2 is SYDVKM in the germline V gene. Written as DNA, the CDR3 is TGTGCCAGCAGTTTACGGGGGGTGAAGTTCTTC. Translation: CASSLRGVKFF.

The table lists this clonotype with many counts. The chain joins TRBV6-5 to TRBJ1-1; 8 nucleotides agree with TRBD1. V gave up 2 bases and J gave up 2 bases; unmatched junction bases: 10. The CDR3 is made up of 17 amino acids. Germline V gene lookup returns CDR1 MNHEY and CDR2 SVGAGI. The CDR3 loop reads CASSYGRTGIKNTEAFF. CDR3 bases: TGTGCCAGCAGTTACGGTCGGACAGGGATAAAAAACACTGAAGCTTTCTTT.

This clonotype was observed many times. V gene TRBV7-3 combines with J gene TRBJ2-5; D gene uncertain. Germline V gives CDR1 SGHTA, CDR2 FQGTGA. The CDR3 has 13 residues. Trimming removed 3 bases at V and 4 bases at J, with 9 bases between. CDR3 in amino acids: CASSFSQSETQYF. CDR3 bases: TGTGCCAGCAGCTTTAGCCAGTCAGAGACCCAGTACTTC.

V gene TRBV29-1 combines with J gene TRBJ2-3; D ambiguous. Per germline, CDR1 SQVTM and CDR2 ANQGSEA. With 7 bases removed from V and 2 bases from J, the gap between germline ends came to 4 bases. This CDR3 contains 10 residues. The CDR3 loop reads CSAYTDTQYF. CDR3 sequence (DNA): TGCAGCGCCTACACAGATACGCAGTATTTT.

The chain joins TRBV14 to TRBJ1-6; D not resolved. The germline V and J ends were trimmed by 0 bases and 7 bases, with 19 bases remaining between them. The CDR3 length is 18 residues. In germline, CDR1 is SGHDN, CDR2 FVKESK. The CDR3 protein is CASSQEYGGQGYNSPLHF. Written as DNA, the CDR3 is TGTGCCAGCAGCCAAGAATATGGTGGGCAAGGATACAATTCACCCCTCCACTTT. Full variable domain (remainder filled in from reference TRBV14 and TRBJ1-6): EAGVTQFPSHSVIEKGQTVTLRCDPISGHDNLYWYRRVMGKEIKFLLHFVKESKQDESGMPNNRFLAERTGGTYSTLKVQPAELEDSGVYFCASSQEYGGQGYNSPLHFGNGTRLTVT.

The sample holds many counts of this clonotype. The V and J genes are TRBV7-2 and TRBJ2-3; TRBD2 matches at 7 bases. CDR3 length: 16 residues. Germline V gene lookup returns CDR1 SGHTA and CDR2 FQGNSA. Germline trimming cut 5 bases from V and 3 bases from J; bases unmatched to any gene: 11. CDR3 sequence reads: CASSPLGGGLTDTQYF. DNA of the CDR3: TGTGCCAGCAGCCCCCTGGGGGGGGGACTTACAGATACGCAGTATTTT. The whole variable domain, remainder taken from reference TRBV7-2 and TRBJ2-3, is GAGVSQSPSNKVTEKGKDVELRCDPISGHTALYWYRQSLGQGLEFLIYFQGNSAPDKSGLPSDRFSAERTGGSVSTLTIQRTQQEDSAVYLCASSPLGGGLTDTQYFGPGTRLTVL.

This clonotype showed up many times. This sequence joins TRBV4-1 and TRBJ2-7, with 10 bases identical to TRBD1. The germline CDR1 and CDR2 sequences are MGHRA and YSYEKL. The CDR3 sequence is 15 residues long. After removal of 2 bases from V and 2 bases from J, the junction contained 3 bases not matched to a gene. DNA of the CDR3: TGCGCCAGCAGCCAATCCGGGACAGGGGCCTACGAGCAGTACTTC. This encodes CASSQSGTGAYEQYF.

This clonotype was seen repeatedly, ten times or more. The rearrangement uses TRBV7-9 and TRBJ2-3; D might be TRBD2 (7 bases). This CDR3 is 15 amino acids long. CDR1 SEHNR and CDR2 FQNEAQ come from the germline V gene (reference sequence). V dropped 4 bases and J dropped 4 bases, with 15 bases sitting between them. The CDR3 sequence: CASSWEGGPPDTQYF. The DNA for the CDR3 is TGTGCCAGCAGCTGGGAGGGGGGGCCGCCAGATACGCAGTATTTT.

This clonotype has only a few counts. J is TRBJ1-1 and V is TRBV6-5; D may be TRBD1 (5 bases). This CDR3 contains 14 residues. V lost 6 bases and J lost 1, with 12 bases in between. Per the germline V gene, CDR1 is MNHEY and CDR2 is SVGAGI. The CDR3 DNA sequence: TGTGCCAGCAGACCTCAACAGGCGAACACTGAAGCTTTCTTT. Protein: CASRPQQANTEAFF.

This clonotype was detected many times. This chain joins TRBV4-1 and TRBJ1-2; D is uncertain. This CDR3 is 15 amino acids long. Per germline, CDR1 MGHRA and CDR2 YSYEKL. V lost 0 bases to trimming and J lost 2 bases, with 10 bases between them. The chain's CDR3 is CASSQDQADNYGYTF. The CDR3 DNA reads as TGCGCCAGCAGCCAAGACCAGGCGGACAACTATGGCTACACCTTC.

This clonotype was picked up many times. The CDR3, as DNA: TGTGCCAGCAGCACCTACAGGAACCCTAATGAAAAACTGTTTTTT. It translates to CASSTYRNPNEKLFF. The rearrangement uses TRBV7-2 and TRBJ1-4, with D possibly TRBD1 on 5 matching bases. The CDR3 contains 15 residues. CDR1 and CDR2 from the germline V gene are SGHTA and FQGNSA. With 5 bases removed from V and 3 bases from J, the gap between germline ends came to 13 bases.

This clonotype was counted ten times or more. This chain connects TRBV7-2 to TRBJ2-3, with 11 positions matching TRBD2. CDR3 length: 17 residues. The germline V gene has CDR1 SGHTA and CDR2 FQGNSA. After removal of 2 bases from V and 1 base from J, the junction contained 5 bases not matched to a gene. CDR3 protein: CASSLRTSGLGTDTQYF. The CDR3 DNA sequence: TGTGCCAGCAGCTTACGGACTAGCGGGTTGGGCACAGATACGCAGTATTTT.

Ten or more counts support this clonotype. This sequence joins TRBV29-1 and TRBJ2-1, with 11 bases that match TRBD2. The CDR3 totals 15 residues. Germline V gene data show CDR1 as SQVTM and CDR2 as ANQGSEA. The ends lost 4 bases at V and 4 bases at J; junction bases unmatched: 6. In DNA form, the CDR3 reads TGCAGCGTTGTGGCTAGCGGGGGGCCTTACAATGAGCAGTTCTTC. Its translation is CSVVASGGPYNEQFF.

This clonotype was seen ten or more times. This chain joins TRBV15 and TRBJ1-2; possibly TRBD1 for D (6 bases). The CDR3 is made up of 14 amino acids. Germline V gene data show CDR1 as LNHNV and CDR2 as YYDKDF (reference sequence). The V end lost 2 bases, the J end lost 5 bases, and 12 bases lay between the germline ends. The CDR3 loop reads CATSRSGQSYGYTF. The CDR3 DNA reads as TGTGCCACCAGCAGATCTGGACAGTCGTATGGCTACACCTTC. The full variable domain, with the rest looked up from reference TRBV15 and TRBJ1-2, is DAMVIQNPRYQVTQFGKPVTLSCSQTLNHNVMYWYQQKSSQAPKLLFHYYDKDFNNEADTPDNFQSRRPNTSFCFLDIRSPGLGDTAMYLCATSRSGQSYGYTFGSGTRLTVV.

This clonotype occurred many times. The CDR3 here is CATGRTGIDYTEAFF. The CDR3 DNA reads as TGTGCTACCGGGAGGACAGGGATAGATTACACTGAAGCTTTCTTT. The V and J genes are TRBV7-2 and TRBJ1-1, with TRBD1 matching over 8 bases. The CDR3 covers 15 residues. Per the germline V gene, CDR1 is SGHTA and CDR2 is FQGNSA.

This clonotype was counted many times. The genes are TRBV4-1 and TRBJ1-6; no clear D gene. Trimming shortened V by 0 bases and J by 9 bases, and 15 bases separated the two germline ends. This CDR3 is built from 16 residues. CDR1 is MGHRA, CDR2 YSYEKL, per germline. The CDR3, as DNA: TGCGCCAGCAGCCAAGATTGGGCGGAAGCCTTTTCACCCCTCCACTTT. Residues: CASSQDWAEAFSPLHF.

This clonotype appeared once. The chain joins TRBV10-3 to TRBJ2-3; 8 bases map to TRBD1. The junction had 1 base not matched to a gene; V was cut back by 4 bases and J by 1 base. The CDR3 contains 14 residues. The germline gives CDR1 ENHRY, CDR2 SYGVKD. The CDR3 nucleotides are TGTGCCATCAGTGCGGGACAGGGCACAGATACGCAGTATTTT. It encodes CAISAGQGTDTQYF.

This clonotype has a count of ten or more. The rearrangement joins TRBV7-2 to TRBJ2-3; a possible D gene is TRBD1 (5 bases). CDR1 and CDR2 (germline): SGHTA, FQGNSA. V was trimmed by 1 base and J by 5 bases, leaving 13 bases between them. There are 15 residues in the CDR3. The CDR3 DNA is TGTGCCAGCAGCTTAGGTCGGGCAAGGGGAGATACGCAGTATTTT. It encodes CASSLGRARGDTQYF.

In this sample, this clonotype turned up many times. This chain's CDR3 is CASSFPGGQVGFF. CDR3 DNA: TGTGCCAGCAGCTTTCCCGGTGGTCAGGTTGGGTTCTTC. The rearrangement joins TRBV11-2 to TRBJ2-1; D unresolved. The CDR3 contains 13 residues. The germline V gene encodes CDR1 SGHAT and CDR2 FQNNGV. V dropped 3 bases and J dropped 15 bases, with 18 bases sitting between them.

This clonotype was counted ten times or more. This chain links TRBV9 with TRBJ2-4; 11 nucleotides line up with TRBD1. V was clipped by 0 bases and J by 9 bases; unmatched bases: 2. The CDR3 is 14 amino acids. Germline V CDR1 and CDR2: SGDLS, YYNGEE. The CDR3 reads CASSVGDRGGIQYF. In DNA form, the CDR3 reads TGTGCCAGCAGCGTAGGGGACAGGGGGGGCATTCAGTACTTC.

This clonotype has ten or more counts. The rearrangement uses TRBV28 and TRBJ2-2; no clear D gene. V shed 3 bases and J shed 6 bases, with 14 bases lying between them. CDR3 length: 15 residues. Germline lookup yields CDR1 MDHEN and CDR2 SYDVKM. The CDR3 here is CASSFSQVRSGELFF. The CDR3 bases are TGTGCCAGCAGTTTTAGCCAGGTTCGGTCCGGGGAGCTGTTTTTT.

This clonotype showed up just a few times. The V call is TRBV6-4, the J call TRBJ1-6; D remains unclear. V lost 3 bases and J 4 bases, leaving 13 bases between the germline ends. Germline CDR1 is MRHNA and CDR2 is SNTAGT. The CDR3 spans 16 residues. CDR3 nucleotide sequence: TGTGCCAGCAGTGAAAGTTCCGCGGGGTATAATTCACCCCTCCACTTT. It encodes CASSESSAGYNSPLHF.

In its sample, this clonotype was seen many times. The chain carries TRBV10-3 and TRBJ2-3, with D tentatively TRBD1 (5 bases). V lost 7 bases to trimming and J lost 3 bases, with 14 bases between them. Germline V gene lookup returns CDR1 ENHRY and CDR2 SYGVKD. The CDR3 length is 14 residues. The CDR3 bases are TGTGCCATCAACGACCAGGGCTTAACAGATACGCAGTATTTT. Translating gives CAINDQGLTDTQYF.

This clonotype has a count of ten or more. The chain links TRBV28 to TRBJ2-3; no clear D gene. The CDR3 totals 13 residues. V was clipped by 5 bases and J by 4 bases, with 10 bases between them. The germline V gene has CDR1 MDHEN and CDR2 SYDVKM. CDR3 DNA sequence: TGTGCCAGCAGTGCTCGGGCGGCAGATACGCAGTATTTT. Residues: CASSARAADTQYF.

This clonotype was observed at least ten times. The gene calls are TRBV7-8 and TRBJ1-1, with 8 bases aligning to TRBD1. The V gene end was trimmed by 8 bases and the J gene end by 2 bases; junction bases not matched to a gene: 4. This CDR3 contains 13 residues. Per the germline V gene, CDR1 is SGHVS and CDR2 is FQNEAQ. The CDR3, as DNA: TGTGCCAGCGCGGGACAGGTAAACACTGAAGCTTTCTTT. Translating gives CASAGQVNTEAFF. The whole variable domain, remainder taken from reference TRBV7-8 and TRBJ1-1, is GAGVSQSPRYKVAKRGQDVALRCDPISGHVSLFWYQQALGQGPEFLTYFQNEAQLDKSGLPSDRFFAERPEGSVSTLKIQRTQQEDSAVYLCASAGQVNTEAFFGQGTRLTVV.

This chain connects TRBV7-9 to TRBJ2-7, with D possibly being TRBD2 (6 bases). V dropped 1 base and J dropped 4 bases, with 11 bases sitting between them. The CDR3 has 14 residues. Germline V lookup: CDR1 SEHNR, CDR2 FQNEAQ (reference sequence). CDR3 residues: CASSLVGGPYEQYF. The CDR3 nucleotides are TGTGCCAGCAGCTTAGTCGGAGGGCCGTACGAGCAGTACTTC.

The chain couples TRBV28 to TRBJ1-1; tentatively, D is TRBD1 (5 bases). The V and J ends lost 5 bases and 8 bases respectively, with 9 bases between them. The CDR3 extends over 11 amino acids. Per germline, CDR1 MDHEN and CDR2 SYDVKM. This chain's CDR3 is CASSTQVEAFF. The CDR3 DNA sequence: TGTGCCAGCAGTACACAGGTCGAAGCTTTCTTT.

This clonotype was detected many times. V usage is TRBV28 and J usage is TRBJ1-5; D is uncertain. CDR3 length: 15 amino acids. Germline V gene data show CDR1 as MDHEN and CDR2 as SYDVKM. V was trimmed by 5 bases and J by 3 bases, leaving 14 bases between them. CDR3 nucleotide sequence: TGTGCCAGCAGTCCGGGGTCATTGAACAATCAGCCCCAGCATTTT. It encodes CASSPGSLNNQPQHF.

Within the sample, this clonotype is medium-sized. This chain links TRBV7-8 with TRBJ2-7; a weak D match, TRBD1 (5 bases). Trimming left V 5 bases short and J 3 bases short, with 17 bases between. This CDR3 region has 15 residues. The germline V gene has CDR1 SGHVS and CDR2 FQNEAQ. The CDR3 region has the DNA TGTGCCAGCAGCCCAGATGGGGCCTGGAACTACGAGCAGTACTTC. Amino acid sequence: CASSPDGAWNYEQYF. The variable domain in full, with the rest retrieved from reference TRBV7-8 and TRBJ2-7, is GAGVSQSPRYKVAKRGQDVALRCDPISGHVSLFWYQQALGQGPEFLTYFQNEAQLDKSGLPSDRFFAERPEGSVSTLKIQRTQQEDSAVYLCASSPDGAWNYEQYFGPGTRLTVT.

The chain employs TRBV15 and TRBJ2-5; D is unclear. The CDR3 loop spans 13 amino acids. V shed 2 bases and J shed 2 bases, with 6 bases lying between them. Germline values: CDR1 LNHNV, CDR2 YYDKDF (reference sequence). The CDR3 region is CATSRLLQETQYF. In DNA, the CDR3 is TGTGCCACCAGCAGACTCTTGCAAGAGACCCAGTACTTC.